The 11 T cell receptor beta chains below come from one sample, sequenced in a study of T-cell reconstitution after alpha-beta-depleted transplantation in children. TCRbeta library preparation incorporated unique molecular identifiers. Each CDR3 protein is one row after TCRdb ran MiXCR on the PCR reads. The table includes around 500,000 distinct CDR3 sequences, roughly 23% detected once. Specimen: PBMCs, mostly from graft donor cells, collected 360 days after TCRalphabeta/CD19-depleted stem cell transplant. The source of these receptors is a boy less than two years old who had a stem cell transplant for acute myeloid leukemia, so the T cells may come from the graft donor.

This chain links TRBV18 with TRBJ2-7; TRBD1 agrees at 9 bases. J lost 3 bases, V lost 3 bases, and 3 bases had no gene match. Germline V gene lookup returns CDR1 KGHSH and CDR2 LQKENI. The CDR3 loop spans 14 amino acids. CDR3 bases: TGTGCCAGCTCACCGGGACAGGGACACTACGAGCAGTACTTC. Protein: CASSPGQGHYEQYF. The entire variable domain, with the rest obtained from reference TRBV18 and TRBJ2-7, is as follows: NAGVMQNPRHLVRRRGQEARLRCSPMKGHSHVYWYRQLPEEGLKFMVYLQKENIIDESGMPKERFSAEFPKEGPSILRIQQVVRGDSAAYFCASSPGQGHYEQYFGPGTRLTVT.

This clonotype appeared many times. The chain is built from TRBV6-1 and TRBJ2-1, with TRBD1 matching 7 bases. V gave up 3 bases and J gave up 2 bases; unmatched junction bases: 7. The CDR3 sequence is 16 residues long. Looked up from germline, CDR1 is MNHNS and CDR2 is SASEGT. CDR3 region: CASSDDRARAYNEQFF. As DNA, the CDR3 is TGTGCCAGCAGTGATGACAGGGCGAGAGCCTACAATGAGCAGTTCTTC.

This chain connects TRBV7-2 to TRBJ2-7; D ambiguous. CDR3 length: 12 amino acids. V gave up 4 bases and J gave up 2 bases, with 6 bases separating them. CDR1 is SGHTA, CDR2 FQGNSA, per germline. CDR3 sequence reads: CASSSQPYEQYF. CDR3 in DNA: TGTGCCAGCAGCTCACAGCCCTACGAGCAGTACTTC.

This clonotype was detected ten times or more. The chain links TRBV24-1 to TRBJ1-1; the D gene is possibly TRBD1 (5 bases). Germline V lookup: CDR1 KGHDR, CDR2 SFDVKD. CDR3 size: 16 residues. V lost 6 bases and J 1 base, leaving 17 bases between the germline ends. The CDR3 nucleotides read TGTGCCACCAGTTCCTTCGGAGGGGTTCCGAACACTGAAGCTTTCTTT. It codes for CATSSFGGVPNTEAFF.

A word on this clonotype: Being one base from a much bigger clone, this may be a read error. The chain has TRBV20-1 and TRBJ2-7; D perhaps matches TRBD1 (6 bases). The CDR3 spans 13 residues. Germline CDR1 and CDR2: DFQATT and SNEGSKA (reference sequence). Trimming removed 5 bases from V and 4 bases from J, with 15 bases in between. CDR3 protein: CSAPGIGGYEQYV. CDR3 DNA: TGCAGTGCTCCCGGGATAGGGGGTTACGAGCAGTACGTC.

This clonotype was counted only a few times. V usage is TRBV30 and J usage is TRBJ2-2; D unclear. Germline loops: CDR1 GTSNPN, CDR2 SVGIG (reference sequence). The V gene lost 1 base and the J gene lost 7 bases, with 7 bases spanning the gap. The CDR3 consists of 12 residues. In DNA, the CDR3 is TGTGCCTGGAGTGGAGGTCTCGGGGAGCTGTTTTTT. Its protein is CAWSGGLGELFF. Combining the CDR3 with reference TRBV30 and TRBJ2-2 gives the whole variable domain SQTIHQWPATLVQPVGSPLSLECTVEGTSNPNLYWYRQAAGRGLQLLFYSVGIGQISSEVPQNLSASRPQDRQFILSSKKLLLSDSGFYLCAWSGGLGELFFGEGSRLTVL.

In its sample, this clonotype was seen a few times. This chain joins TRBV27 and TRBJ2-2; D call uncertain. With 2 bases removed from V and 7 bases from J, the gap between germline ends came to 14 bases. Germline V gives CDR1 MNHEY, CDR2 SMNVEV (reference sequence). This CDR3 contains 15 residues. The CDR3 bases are TGTGCCAGCAGTTTAATCGGGCAGGTCTTCGGGGAGCTGTTTTTT. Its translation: CASSLIGQVFGELFF.

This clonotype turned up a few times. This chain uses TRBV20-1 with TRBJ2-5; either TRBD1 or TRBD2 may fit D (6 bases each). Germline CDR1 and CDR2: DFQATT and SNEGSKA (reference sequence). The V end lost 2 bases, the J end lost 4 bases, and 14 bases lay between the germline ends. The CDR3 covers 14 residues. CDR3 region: CSARPQEGGETQYF. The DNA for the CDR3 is TGCAGTGCTAGACCCCAAGAGGGGGGAGAGACCCAGTACTTC.

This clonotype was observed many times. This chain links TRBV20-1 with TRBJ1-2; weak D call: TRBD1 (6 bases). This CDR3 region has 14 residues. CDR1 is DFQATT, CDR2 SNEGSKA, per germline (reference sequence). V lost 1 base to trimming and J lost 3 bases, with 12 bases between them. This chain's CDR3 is CSARVRAGDYGYTF. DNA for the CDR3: TGCAGTGCTAGAGTTCGGGCAGGGGACTATGGCTACACCTTC.

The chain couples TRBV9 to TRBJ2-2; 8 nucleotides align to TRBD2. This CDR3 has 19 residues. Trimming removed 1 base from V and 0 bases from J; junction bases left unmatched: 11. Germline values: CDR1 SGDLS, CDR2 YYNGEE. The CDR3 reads CASSVSPGGGASNTGELFF. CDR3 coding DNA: TGTGCCAGCAGCGTAAGCCCCGGGGGGGGGGCCTCGAACACCGGGGAGCTGTTTTTT.

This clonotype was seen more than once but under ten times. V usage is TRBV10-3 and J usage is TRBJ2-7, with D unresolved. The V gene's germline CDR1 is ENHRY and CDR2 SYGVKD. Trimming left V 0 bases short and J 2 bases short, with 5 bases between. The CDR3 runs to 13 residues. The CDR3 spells CAISESGTYEQYV. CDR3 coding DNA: TGTGCCATCAGTGAGTCGGGGACCTACGAGCAGTACGTC.